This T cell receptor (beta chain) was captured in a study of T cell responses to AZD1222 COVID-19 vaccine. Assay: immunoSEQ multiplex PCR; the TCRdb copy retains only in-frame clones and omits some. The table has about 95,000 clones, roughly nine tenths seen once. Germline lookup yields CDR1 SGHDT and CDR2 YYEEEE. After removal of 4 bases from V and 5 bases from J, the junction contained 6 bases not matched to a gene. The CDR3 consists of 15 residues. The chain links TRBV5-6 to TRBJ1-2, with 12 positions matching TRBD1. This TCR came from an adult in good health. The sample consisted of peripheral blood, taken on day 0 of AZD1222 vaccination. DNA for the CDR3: TGTGCCAGCAGCCAATGGGACAGGGGGCAATATGGCTACACCTTC. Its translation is CASSQWDRGQYGYTF.